The clone carrying this T cell receptor (beta chain) turned up a few times. Its antigen is still unknown. CDR1 is DFQATT, CDR2 SNEGSKA, per germline (reference sequence). The CDR3 sequence is 14 residues long. This entry comes from a study of T-cell memory formation after mild COVID-19. Whole-study findings and limits: CD4+ contracting clones were found mainly in CM and EM, and CD8+ ones in EMRA.

TCRdb reanalysed the 5' RACE reads using MiXCR and keeps one entry per CDR3 protein. Of 120,000 to 150,000 distinct CDR3 sequences in the sample, 15% to 20% were seen once. This TCR derives from an adult woman who had mild COVID-19 (a few samples of this study predate the infection). Cell type and time point are not known. The sequencing sample was made of PBMCs or a T cell subset sorted from them (not recorded which). This chain uses TRBV20-1 with TRBJ2-1, with 12 bases that match TRBD2. The CDR3 nucleotides read TGCAGCTTTAAGCTAGCGGGGGGGGCCAATGAGCAGTTCTTC. Its protein product is CSFKLAGGANEQFF.